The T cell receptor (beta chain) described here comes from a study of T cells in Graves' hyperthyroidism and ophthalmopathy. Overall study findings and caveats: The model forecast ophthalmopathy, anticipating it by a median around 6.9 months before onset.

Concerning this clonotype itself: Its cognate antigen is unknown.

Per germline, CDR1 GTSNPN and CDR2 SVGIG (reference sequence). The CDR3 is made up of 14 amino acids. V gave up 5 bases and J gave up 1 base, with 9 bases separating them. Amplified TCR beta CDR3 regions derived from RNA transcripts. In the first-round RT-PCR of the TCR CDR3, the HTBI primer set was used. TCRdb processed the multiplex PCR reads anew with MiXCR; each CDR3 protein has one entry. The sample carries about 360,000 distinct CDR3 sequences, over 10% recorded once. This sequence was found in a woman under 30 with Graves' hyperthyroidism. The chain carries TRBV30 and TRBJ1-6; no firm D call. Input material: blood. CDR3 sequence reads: CAWSSKSYNSPLHF. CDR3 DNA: TGTGCCTGGTCCTCGAAATCCTATAATTCACCCCTCCACTTT.